The 32 T cell receptor beta chains given below trace back to one sample, sequenced in a study of T-cell reconstitution after alpha-beta-depleted transplantation in children. This sample's TCRbeta library carried unique molecular identifier barcodes. Each CDR3 protein gets one entry after TCRdb re-called the PCR reads with MiXCR. The data show about 870,000 distinct CDR3 sequences, about 15% seen once. The starting material was PBMCs, mostly from graft donor cells, obtained 360 days after TCRalphabeta/CD19-depleted stem cell transplant. Source of these receptors: a male patient aged 10 to 17 who had a stem cell transplant for acute lymphoblastic leukemia, so the T cells may come from the graft donor.

This clonotype was seen a few times. The rearrangement joins TRBV6-1 to TRBJ2-7; no reliable D call. V was clipped by 6 bases and J by 3 bases, with 15 bases between them. The CDR3 totals 14 residues. CDR1 is MNHNS, CDR2 SASEGT, per germline. CDR3 amino acids: CASRVDGELYEQYF. CDR3 bases: TGTGCCAGCAGGGTGGACGGCGAACTCTACGAGCAGTACTTC.

The gene calls are TRBV2 and TRBJ2-7, with D maybe TRBD1 (6 bases). The ends were cut back, 8 bases at V and 4 bases at J, with 18 bases in the middle. From germline, CDR1 is SNHLY and CDR2 FYNNEI. CDR3 size: 14 residues. CDR3 sequence: CASQNNGGAYEQYF. DNA for the CDR3: TGTGCCAGCCAAAATAATGGGGGCGCTTACGAGCAGTACTTC.

The J gene is TRBJ2-3, the V gene TRBV10-3; 7 nucleotides align to TRBD2. This CDR3 has 14 residues. The germline CDR1 and CDR2 sequences are ENHRY and SYGVKD. V lost 4 bases and J lost 5; bases outside the gene matches: 6. CDR3 sequence reads: CAISGGGRGDTQYF. The CDR3 nucleotides read TGTGCCATCAGTGGGGGCGGGAGAGGAGATACGCAGTATTTT.

The J gene is TRBJ2-6, the V gene TRBV7-3, with D possibly being TRBD1 (5 bases). The CDR3 has 19 amino acids. V lost 5 bases to trimming and J lost 1 base, with 21 bases between them. Germline values: CDR1 SGHTA, CDR2 FQGTGA. The CDR3 bases are TGTGCCAGCAGCCCGACCAGTTACGACAGTCATTCTGGGGCCAACGTCCTGACTTTC. This codes for CASSPTSYDSHSGANVLTF.

This chain links TRBV5-1 with TRBJ2-1; 11 bases align to TRBD2. The V gene's germline CDR1 is SGHRS and CDR2 YFSETQ. The trim removed 5 bases at V and 6 bases at J, leaving 7 bases unmatched. This CDR3 is built from 15 residues. CDR3 in amino acids: CASRPGLAVGNEQFF. The CDR3 DNA reads as TGCGCCAGCAGACCGGGACTAGCGGTCGGCAATGAGCAGTTCTTC.

The chain carries TRBV4-1 and TRBJ2-4, with TRBD2 identical over 12 bases. CDR3 size: 18 residues. The germline V gene has CDR1 MGHRA and CDR2 YSYEKL. The ends lost 4 bases at V and 2 bases at J; junction bases unmatched: 9. The CDR3 DNA sequence: TGCGCCAGCAGCCCCGACCTAGCGGGAGGGCTACCCAAAAACATTCAGTACTTC. Translation: CASSPDLAGGLPKNIQYF.

This clonotype is a singleton in its sample. J is TRBJ2-3 and V is TRBV29-1, with 10 positions matching TRBD2. Germline V CDR1 and CDR2: SQVTM, ANQGSEA. J was trimmed by 2 bases and V by 6 bases; bases with no gene match: 8. The CDR3 contains 15 residues. As DNA, the CDR3 is TGCAGCGTAGGACGGACTAGCGGAAACACAGATACGCAGTATTTT. Translating gives CSVGRTSGNTDTQYF.

The chain is built from TRBV29-1 and TRBJ2-1, with D maybe TRBD1 (7 bases). Germline values: CDR1 SQVTM, CDR2 ANQGSEA. The germline V and J ends were trimmed by 2 bases and 3 bases, with 14 bases remaining between them. The CDR3 has 15 amino acids. The CDR3 reads CSVESRQGGYNEQFF. The CDR3 nucleotides read TGCAGCGTTGAATCACGCCAGGGGGGCTACAATGAGCAGTTCTTC.

The rearrangement joins TRBV10-2 to TRBJ2-1; 8 nucleotides line up with TRBD2. The CDR3 has 16 amino acids. The germline V gene has CDR1 WSHSY and CDR2 SAAADI. V was clipped by 0 bases and J by 10 bases; unmatched bases: 11. In DNA, the CDR3 is TGCGCCAGCAGTGAGTCGAGAAGCGGGAGAGGGGGGGAGCAGTTCTTC. This codes for CASSESRSGRGGEQFF.

This clonotype came up a few times. The rearrangement uses TRBV5-1 and TRBJ2-7, with D unclear. V was clipped by 3 bases and J by 2 bases, with 12 bases between them. CDR3 length: 14 residues. The V gene's germline CDR1 is SGHRS and CDR2 YFSETQ. For the CDR3, the DNA is TGCGCCAGCAGCTGGACCGACGGTGCCTACGAGCAGTACTTC. Amino acids: CASSWTDGAYEQYF.

This clonotype was counted at least ten times. The chain uses TRBV11-3 and TRBJ2-1, with D possibly being TRBD1 (6 bases). The CDR3 is 14 amino acids. Trimming cost V 3 bases and J 6 bases, with 12 bases left between them. Germline assignment: CDR1 SGHNT and CDR2 YENEEA. The CDR3 spells CASSFSGTTNEQFF. DNA for the CDR3: TGTGCCAGCAGCTTCTCCGGGACAACCAATGAGCAGTTCTTC.

The J gene is TRBJ1-3, the V gene TRBV4-1, with D possibly TRBD1 on 5 matching bases. V was cut by 4 bases and J by 7 bases, with 11 bases left in between. CDR3 length equals 13 residues. CDR1 and CDR2 from the germline V gene are MGHRA and YSYEKL. The CDR3 region has the DNA TGCGCCAGCAGCCCCTGGGGCAGGAACACCATATATTTT. Protein sequence: CASSPWGRNTIYF.

A few counts support this clonotype. This sequence joins TRBV11-1 and TRBJ2-1; D gene ambiguous. Deletions cut 1 base from V and 5 bases from J, with 12 bases between. The CDR3 is made up of 15 amino acids. Germline loops: CDR1 SGHAT, CDR2 FQDESV (reference sequence). The CDR3 reads CASSLVPQLDNEQFF. CDR3 DNA: TGTGCCAGCAGCTTAGTTCCCCAGCTTGACAATGAGCAGTTCTTC.

In DNA, the CDR3 is TGTGCCAGCAGTTTGTGGAGCCTTGGCTACACCTTC. Translation gives CASSLWSLGYTF. The V gene is TRBV12-3 or TRBV12-4, the J gene TRBJ1-2; the D is unclear. The CDR3 is 12 amino acids. Between the trimmed V and J ends, which lost 3 bases and 7 bases, there was a span of 9 bases.

There are a few counts of this clonotype. The chain joins TRBV10-3 to TRBJ1-5, with D perhaps matching TRBD1 (6 bases). The CDR3 extends over 15 amino acids. Per the germline V gene, CDR1 is ENHRY and CDR2 is SYGVKD. V was shortened by 0 bases and J by 8 bases, with 14 bases between the two germline ends. CDR3 DNA: TGTGCCATCAGTGAGTCTTCAGGGGTAATCAAGCCCCAGCATTTT. Its protein product is CAISESSGVIKPQHF.

The genes are TRBV29-1 and TRBJ2-1; TRBD1 matches 11 bases. The CDR3 consists of 15 residues. Per the germline V gene, CDR1 is SQVTM and CDR2 is ANQGSEA. V shed 7 bases, J shed 5 bases, and the junction held 10 bases outside the gene matches. The CDR3: CSGARTGGLNNEQFF. Written as DNA, the CDR3 is TGCAGCGGAGCGAGGACAGGGGGCTTGAACAATGAGCAGTTCTTC.

The gene calls are TRBV7-8 and TRBJ2-2; maybe TRBD2 (5 bases). The germline gives CDR1 SGHVS, CDR2 FQNEAQ. The CDR3 is made up of 18 amino acids. The V gene lost 1 base and the J gene lost 3 bases, with 18 bases spanning the gap. The CDR3 loop reads CASSLVRAAGAYTGELFF. CDR3 coding DNA: TGTGCCAGCAGCTTAGTGCGGGCGGCAGGTGCCTACACCGGGGAGCTGTTTTTT. Full variable domain (rest looked up from reference TRBV7-8 and TRBJ2-2): GAGVSQSPRYKVAKRGQDVALRCDPISGHVSLFWYQQALGQGPEFLTYFQNEAQLDKSGLPSDRFFAERPEGSVSTLKIQRTQQEDSAVYLCASSLVRAAGAYTGELFFGEGSRLTVL.

This chain links TRBV5-1 with TRBJ2-7; D not certain. The CDR3 has 15 residues. CDR1 is SGHRS, CDR2 YFSETQ, per germline. V was clipped by 0 bases and J by 2 bases, with 12 bases between them. This CDR3 reads CASSLDGLTTYEQYF. CDR3 nucleotides: TGCGCCAGCAGCTTGGATGGGCTAACAACCTACGAGCAGTACTTC.

This clonotype has at least ten counts. The chain has TRBV12-3 or TRBV12-4 and TRBJ2-2; D unclear. The length of the CDR3 is 12 residues. Trimming left V 4 bases short and J 5 bases short, with 5 bases between. This chain's CDR3 is CASSSLTGELFF. The CDR3 region has the DNA TGTGCCAGCAGTTCCTTAACCGGGGAGCTGTTTTTT.

V gene TRBV29-1 combines with J gene TRBJ2-5; TRBD1 agrees at 7 bases. Unmatched junction bases numbered 6, after V lost 3 bases and J lost 2 bases. Germline CDR1 reads SQVTM; CDR2 reads ANQGSEA. This CDR3 has 14 residues. The CDR3 sequence: CSVEDRTGQETQYF. The CDR3 DNA reads as TGCAGCGTTGAGGACAGGACGGGACAAGAGACCCAGTACTTC. Filled out from reference TRBV29-1 and TRBJ2-5, the complete variable domain reads SAVISQKPSRDICQRGTSLTIQCQVDSQVTMMFWYRQQPGQSLTLIATANQGSEATYESGFVIDKFPISRPNLTFSTLTVSNMSPEDSSIYLCSVEDRTGQETQYFGPGTRLLVL.

This clonotype was seen only a few times. The chain joins TRBV5-1 to TRBJ2-1; 7 nucleotides line up with TRBD2. After removal of 0 bases from V and 6 bases from J, the junction contained 6 bases not matched to a gene. The CDR3 has 15 residues. The germline gives CDR1 SGHRS, CDR2 YFSETQ. CDR3 sequence reads: CASSLVRREINEQFF. The CDR3 DNA reads TGCGCCAGCAGCTTGGTGAGGCGGGAGATCAATGAGCAGTTCTTC.

The chain has TRBV20-1 and TRBJ1-1; D is unresolved. This CDR3 has 14 residues. V dropped 6 bases and J dropped 2 bases, with 16 bases sitting between them. Germline V CDR1 and CDR2: DFQATT, SNEGSKA (reference sequence). The CDR3, as DNA: TGCAGTGCGTTCCTCAGGCGGCCTAACACTGAAGCTTTCTTT. Translation: CSAFLRRPNTEAFF.

This clonotype appeared many times. The rearrangement links TRBV12-3 or TRBV12-4 to TRBJ2-7; D is unclear. This CDR3 region has 13 residues. V lost 7 bases, J lost 3 bases, and 13 bases lay in between. The CDR3 is CASTRSLYYEQYF. The CDR3 nucleotides read TGTGCCAGCACCCGCTCCCTCTACTACGAGCAGTACTTC.

This clonotype turned up a few times. J is TRBJ2-7 and V is TRBV5-1; 12 bases are shared with TRBD2. V lost 2 bases, J lost 2 bases, and 8 bases stayed unmatched. The germline CDR1 and CDR2 sequences are SGHRS and YFSETQ. The CDR3 spans 17 residues. The CDR3 protein is CASSLALAGGKTYEQYF. The CDR3 bases are TGCGCCAGCAGCTTAGCTCTAGCGGGAGGGAAGACCTACGAGCAGTACTTC.

This clonotype was detected a few times. This chain joins TRBV24-1 and TRBJ2-7; D remains ambiguous. V lost 4 bases and J 1 base, leaving 10 bases between the germline ends. There are 14 residues in the CDR3. CDR1 and CDR2 from the germline V gene are KGHDR and SFDVKD. The CDR3 nucleotides read TGTGCCACCAGTGAGCACGGAATTTCCTACGAGCAGTACTTC. Its translation: CATSEHGISYEQYF.

This clonotype has a handful of counts. The CDR3 coding sequence is TGTGCCAGCAGGCAAGACTGGGAGCAGTTCTTC. This sequence encodes CASRQDWEQFF. The chain links TRBV12-3 or TRBV12-4 to TRBJ2-1; D not certain. V was clipped by 6 bases and J by 10 bases, with 10 bases between them. The CDR3 is made up of 11 amino acids.

This chain links TRBV20-1 with TRBJ2-2, with TRBD1 identical over 8 bases. The germline V gene encodes CDR1 DFQATT and CDR2 SNEGSKA (reference sequence). Losses at the gene ends were 1 base for V and 5 bases for J; bases not matched to a gene: 6. The CDR3 totals 15 residues. CDR3 coding DNA: TGCAGTGCTAGAGCGGACAGGGAGAAAACCGGGGAGCTGTTTTTT. It is translated as CSARADREKTGELFF.

This clonotype turned up a few times. This sequence joins TRBV6-1 and TRBJ2-1, with 12 bases lining up with TRBD2. V was clipped by 5 bases and J by 4 bases; unmatched bases: 9. This CDR3 has 17 residues. CDR1 MNHNS and CDR2 SASEGT come from the germline V gene. CDR3 DNA: TGTGCCAGCAGTCCGAGACTAGCGGGAGCCCTTTACAATGAGCAGTTCTTC. This encodes CASSPRLAGALYNEQFF.

The CDR3 DNA is TGCGCCAGCTCCCTCCTGGCGGGGGCCCTAGGTTACAATGAGCAGTTCTTC. It specifies CASSLLAGALGYNEQFF. V is TRBV5-1 and J is TRBJ2-1, with TRBD2 as a possible D gene (7 bases). Trimming removed 7 bases at V and 4 bases at J, with 24 bases between. Germline-derived CDR1 and CDR2 are SGHRS and YFSETQ. This CDR3 is built from 17 residues. Full variable domain (outside the CDR3, taken from reference TRBV5-1 and TRBJ2-1): KAGVTQTPRYLIKTRGQQVTLSCSPISGHRSVSWYQQTPGQGLQFLFEYFSETQRNKGNFPGRFSGRQFSNSRSEMNVSTLELGDSALYLCASSLLAGALGYNEQFFGPGTRLTVL.

The table lists this clonotype with many counts. The chain is built from TRBV11-2 and TRBJ2-1; tentatively, D is TRBD1 (6 bases). Per germline, CDR1 SGHAT and CDR2 FQNNGV. The CDR3 spans 15 residues. V dropped 3 bases and J dropped 5 bases, with 14 bases sitting between them. The CDR3 protein is CASSFGQFGDNEQFF. DNA of the CDR3: TGTGCCAGCAGCTTCGGACAGTTTGGGGACAATGAGCAGTTCTTC.

The sample holds many counts of this clonotype. The chain is built from TRBV7-6 and TRBJ1-6, with 9 bases identical to TRBD1. The CDR3 is made up of 14 amino acids. The germline V gene encodes CDR1 SGHVS and CDR2 FNYEAQ. V was clipped by 8 bases and J by 3 bases; unmatched bases: 2. The CDR3 bases are TGTGCCAGCCGGACAGGGGTCTATAATTCACCCCTCCACTTT. This translates into CASRTGVYNSPLHF. The whole variable domain, filled in from reference TRBV7-6 and TRBJ1-6, reads GAGVSQSPRYKVTKRGQDVALRCDPISGHVSLYWYRQALGQGPEFLTYFNYEAQQDKSGLPNDRFSAERPEGSISTLTIQRTEQRDSAMYRCASRTGVYNSPLHFGNGTRLTVT.

This clonotype occurred many times. V gene TRBV5-1 combines with J gene TRBJ2-3; the D gene is possibly TRBD1 (6 bases). The CDR3 extends over 16 amino acids. Germline loops: CDR1 SGHRS, CDR2 YFSETQ. V dropped 2 bases and J dropped 3 bases, with 16 bases sitting between them. CDR3 in amino acids: CASSFPRGLLTDTQYF. The CDR3 nucleotides are TGCGCCAGCAGCTTCCCGAGGGGGTTATTGACAGATACGCAGTATTTT.